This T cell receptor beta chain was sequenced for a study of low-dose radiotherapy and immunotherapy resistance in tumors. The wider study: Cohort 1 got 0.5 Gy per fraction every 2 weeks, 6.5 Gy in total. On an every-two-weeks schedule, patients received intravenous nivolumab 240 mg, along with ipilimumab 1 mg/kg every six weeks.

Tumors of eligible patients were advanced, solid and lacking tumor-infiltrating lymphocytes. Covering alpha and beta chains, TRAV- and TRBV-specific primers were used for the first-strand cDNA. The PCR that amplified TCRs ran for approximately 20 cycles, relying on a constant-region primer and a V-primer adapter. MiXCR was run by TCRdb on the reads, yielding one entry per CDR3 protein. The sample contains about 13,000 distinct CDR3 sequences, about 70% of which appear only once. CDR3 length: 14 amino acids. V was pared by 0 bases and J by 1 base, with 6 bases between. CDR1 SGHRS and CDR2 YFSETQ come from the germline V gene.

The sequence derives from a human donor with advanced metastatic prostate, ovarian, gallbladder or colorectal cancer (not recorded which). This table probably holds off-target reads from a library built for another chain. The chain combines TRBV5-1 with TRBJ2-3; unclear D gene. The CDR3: CASSLAWRTDTQYF. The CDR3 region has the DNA TGCGCCAGCAGCTTGGCCTGGCGCACAGATACGCAGTATTTT. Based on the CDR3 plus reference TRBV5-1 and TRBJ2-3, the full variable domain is KAGVTQTPRYLIKTRGQQVTLSCSPISGHRSVSWYQQTPGQGLQFLFEYFSETQRNKGNFPGRFSGRQFSNSRSEMNVSTLELGDSALYLCASSLAWRTDTQYFGPGTRLTVL.